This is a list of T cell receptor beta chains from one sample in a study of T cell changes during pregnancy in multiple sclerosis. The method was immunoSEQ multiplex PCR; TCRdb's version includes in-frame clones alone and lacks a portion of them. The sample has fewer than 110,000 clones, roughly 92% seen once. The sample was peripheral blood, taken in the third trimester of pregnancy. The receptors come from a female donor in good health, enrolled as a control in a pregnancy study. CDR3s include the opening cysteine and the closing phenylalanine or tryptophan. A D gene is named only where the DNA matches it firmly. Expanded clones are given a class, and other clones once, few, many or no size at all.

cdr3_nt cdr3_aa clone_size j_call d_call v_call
TGCGCCAGCAGCTTCGGACAGGAGAATTCACCCCTCCACTTT CASSFGQENSPLHF few TRBJ1-6 TRBD1 TRBV5-1
TGTGCCAGCAGTGACGGACAGAGCTCTGGGGCCAACGTCCTGACTTTC CASSDGQSSGANVLTF - TRBJ2-6 - TRBV6-4
TGTGCCAGTAAACCGGGGACTTATTACGAGCAGTACTTC CASKPGTYYEQYF - TRBJ2-7 - TRBV6-1
TGTGCCAGCAGCGCTACAGGGGTTATAGGCTACGAGCAGTACTTC CASSATGVIGYEQYF - TRBJ2-7 TRBD1 TRBV11-3
TGTGCCAGCAGTGGCGGGAGAAGCTCCTACGAGCAGTACTTC CASSGGRSSYEQYF - TRBJ2-7 TRBD2 TRBV2
TGTGCCTGGAGTGCGGGACAGGGGGGGAACGAGCAGTTCTTC CAWSAGQGGNEQFF - TRBJ2-1 TRBD1 TRBV30
TGTGCCAGCAGCTTCTTAGCGGATCTATCCTACAATGAGCAGTTCTTC CASSFLADLSYNEQFF - TRBJ2-1 - TRBV11-2
TGCGCCAGCAGCTTGGGTACAGGGACCTATGGCTACACCTTC CASSLGTGTYGYTF - TRBJ1-2 - TRBV5-1
TGCGCCAGCAGCTTGGGACTTGAGCAGTTCTTC CASSLGLEQFF - TRBJ2-1 - TRBV5-1
TGTGCCAGCAGCTTGGCCACAGGGGGCAATTCACCCCTCCACTTT CASSLATGGNSPLHF - TRBJ1-6 TRBD1 TRBV5-6
TGTGCCAGCAGATTGGGGGCGAGCGGCCAGCCCCAGCATTTT CASRLGASGQPQHF once TRBJ1-5 - TRBV6-6
TGTGCCAGCAGTTTATCGACAGGGGTGAACACTGAAGCTTTCTTT CASSLSTGVNTEAFF - TRBJ1-1 TRBD1 TRBV27
TGCGCCACCATCGGGACAGGGGGCTTGAACACTGAAGCTTTCTTT CATIGTGGLNTEAFF - TRBJ1-1 TRBD1 TRBV23-1
TGTGCCAGTAGTATGGGGGGGATCACTGAAGCTTTCTTT CASSMGGITEAFF once TRBJ1-1 - TRBV19
TGTGCCAGCAGCTCCCGAGGAGCGCTACTGGGGAGCGAGCAGTACTTC CASSSRGALLGSEQYF - TRBJ2-7 - TRBV7-8
TGTGCCAGCAGTGACACAGGGGGCCTATCTCATGAAAAACTGTTTTTT CASSDTGGLSHEKLFF - TRBJ1-4 TRBD1 TRBV9
TGTGCCAGCAGCTTCGGCGGGGGGTCCTACAATGAGCAGTTCTTC CASSFGGGSYNEQFF - TRBJ2-1 TRBD2 TRBV7-3
TGTGCCAGCAGTTACTCAAGTAGCGGGGGCTACAATGAGCAGTTCTTC CASSYSSSGGYNEQFF - TRBJ2-1 TRBD2 TRBV6-5
TGTGCCAGCAGCTTTCAGGGGTACACCGGGGAGCTGTTTTTT CASSFQGYTGELFF - TRBJ2-2 - TRBV11-2
TGTGCCAGCAGCTTGACGGGGGGTCCCAACGAGCAGTACTTC CASSLTGGPNEQYF - TRBJ2-7 TRBD2 TRBV5-4
TGTGCCAGTAGGATCTATAGCAGGGACAGTAACTATGGCTACACCTTC CASRIYSRDSNYGYTF once TRBJ1-2 TRBD1 TRBV19
TGCAGCGTTCGCAGGGGGCAAGATACGCAGTATTTT CSVRRGQDTQYF - TRBJ2-3 TRBD1 TRBV29-1
TGTGCCAGCAGCGGACTCGGGGGGGTTACTGGGGAGCTGTTTTTT CASSGLGGVTGELFF - TRBJ2-2 TRBD2 TRBV11-1
TGTGCTAGTGGGGAACAGGCTGACGATGAGCAGTTCTTC CASGEQADDEQFF - TRBJ2-1 - TRBV12-5
TGCGCCAGCAGCCAAGACCTCACAGGGGAAGCTTTCTTT CASSQDLTGEAFF - TRBJ1-1 - TRBV4-3
TGTGCCAGCAGCCAAGAATCCCCCGGGGGGGCGGGGATCTACGAGCAGTACTTC CASSQESPGGAGIYEQYF - TRBJ2-7 TRBD2 TRBV4-2
TGTGCCAGCAGCTGGGACACCTATGGCTACACCTTC CASSWDTYGYTF few TRBJ1-2 - TRBV5-8
TGTGCCAGCAGTTACTCGAAGAGGAATTCACCCCTCCACTTT CASSYSKRNSPLHF - TRBJ1-6 - TRBV6-5
TGTGCCACCAGCACTCTCGGGGGCTACAATGAGCAGTTCTTC CATSTLGGYNEQFF - TRBJ2-1 - TRBV15
TGCGCCAGCAGCCACCCGACTAGCGGGGATAACGAGCAGTACTTC CASSHPTSGDNEQYF - TRBJ2-7 TRBD2 TRBV4-1
TGTGCCAGCTCAGACAGGGGGAATCAGCCCCAGCATTTT CASSDRGNQPQHF - TRBJ1-5 TRBD1 TRBV25-1
TGTGCCAGTAGTATAGCCACAGGGTCCGCCAAAGAAGCTTTCTTT CASSIATGSAKEAFF - TRBJ1-1 - TRBV19
TGCGCCAGCAGTGTAGATAGCAATCAGCCCCAGCATTTT CASSVDSNQPQHF - TRBJ1-5 - TRBV5-1
TGTGCCAGCAGCTATTCCGGGGGGTACTACACCGGGGAGCTGTTTTTT CASSYSGGYYTGELFF few TRBJ2-2 TRBD2 TRBV7-9
TGTGCCTGGAGGGGACAGGGGCTATGGGAGCAGTACTTC CAWRGQGLWEQYF - TRBJ2-7 TRBD1 TRBV30
TGTGCCAGCAGCTTGACAGTCAGTAACATTCAGTACTTC CASSLTVSNIQYF - TRBJ2-4 - TRBV7-3
TGCGCCAGCAGACTTACAGGGAAATTTAATTCACCCCTCCACTTT CASRLTGKFNSPLHF - TRBJ1-6 - TRBV4-1
TGTGCCAGCAGTTCCATCGACGGAGGCGGGGAGCTGTTTTTT CASSSIDGGGELFF - TRBJ2-2 - TRBV6-6
TGTGCTAGTGGTTGGTCAGGGAACGAGCAGTTCTTC CASGWSGNEQFF few TRBJ2-1 - TRBV12-5
TGTGCCAGCAGCGTCGACCGGGGACAGTACACCGGGGAGCTGTTTTTT CASSVDRGQYTGELFF - TRBJ2-2 TRBD1 TRBV9
TGCGCCAGCAGCCAAGATAGTACGGGAGGGGGCAACACAGATACGCAGTATTTT CASSQDSTGGGNTDTQYF - TRBJ2-3 - TRBV4-3
TGTGCCTGGACCCGACAGGGGGCGAGTGGCTACACCTTC CAWTRQGASGYTF - TRBJ1-2 TRBD1 TRBV30
TGTGCCAGCAGCTTAATGGGGCTAGCGGAAGATACGCAGTATTTT CASSLMGLAEDTQYF once TRBJ2-3 TRBD2 TRBV7-3
TGTGCCAGCAGCCGTGCCGGGACATTAAACACTGAAGCTTTCTTT CASSRAGTLNTEAFF once TRBJ1-1 - TRBV7-6
TGTGCCAGCGGGGGACAAGTCCAAGAGACCCAGTACTTC CASGGQVQETQYF - TRBJ2-5 - TRBV7-2
TGTGCCAGCAGTCTCGTCGGGAGTTACAATGAGCAGTTCTTC CASSLVGSYNEQFF - TRBJ2-1 - TRBV27